The rows below give T cell receptor beta chains drawn from one sample of a study of cytomegalovirus exposure and HLA in healthy donors. Libraries were prepared by immunoSEQ multiplex PCR; TCRdb keeps only in-frame clonotypes and omits some of them. The sample has some 130,000 clones, 60% to 80% seen once. Sequenced input: PBMCs. The source is a male donor in good health and CMV-seronegative. The CDR3 runs from the conserved cysteine through the conserved F or W. A D gene is named only where the DNA matches it firmly. The size of a clone is reported for some rows only, either as once, few or many, or as a class for expanded clones.

D gene: TRBD1; V gene: TRBV19; J gene: TRBJ1-6; clone size: once; CDR3 protein: CASGTGAGGSPLHF; CDR3 DNA: TGTGCCAGTGGGACAGGGGCCGGGGGGTCACCCCTCCACTTT
D gene: -; V gene: TRBV6-1; J gene: TRBJ2-7; clone size: -; CDR3 protein: CASSEGGPSLEYF; CDR3 DNA: TGTGCCAGCAGTGAAGGGGGCCCGTCTTTGGAGTACTTC
D gene: -; V gene: TRBV6-1; J gene: TRBJ1-1; clone size: -; CDR3 protein: CASSEVRESEAFF; CDR3 DNA: TGTGCCAGCAGTGAAGTTCGAGAGAGTGAAGCTTTCTTT
D gene: -; V gene: TRBV5-7; J gene: TRBJ2-7; clone size: -; CDR3 protein: CASSGVDCSYEQYF; CDR3 DNA: TGTGCCAGCAGCGGGGTGGACTGTTCGTACGAGCAGTACTTC
D gene: -; V gene: TRBV5-1; J gene: TRBJ2-6; clone size: -; CDR3 protein: CASGLVGAGANVLTF; CDR3 DNA: TGCGCCAGCGGCTTGGTTGGGGCAGGGGCCAACGTCCTGACTTTC
D gene: -; V gene: TRBV10-3; J gene: TRBJ1-5; clone size: -; CDR3 protein: CAISGAGNGQPQHF; CDR3 DNA: TGTGCCATCAGTGGGGCGGGTAACGGTCAGCCCCAGCATTTT
D gene: -; V gene: TRBV6-1; J gene: TRBJ2-5; clone size: -; CDR3 protein: CASSSPRDVQETQYF; CDR3 DNA: TGTGCCAGCAGTTCACCCAGGGATGTCCAAGAGACCCAGTACTTC
D gene: -; V gene: TRBV4-2; J gene: TRBJ2-1; clone size: -; CDR3 protein: CASSQKGGTYNEQFF; CDR3 DNA: TGTGCCAGCAGCCAAAAGGGGGGGACCTACAATGAGCAGTTCTTC
D gene: -; V gene: TRBV9; J gene: TRBJ1-4; clone size: -; CDR3 protein: CASSGHSINEKLFF; CDR3 DNA: TGTGCCAGCAGCGGGCACAGTATTAATGAAAAACTGTTTTTT
D gene: TRBD1; V gene: TRBV6-5; J gene: TRBJ1-1; clone size: -; CDR3 protein: CASTSTGGRAEAFF; CDR3 DNA: TGTGCCAGCACCTCGACAGGGGGGAGGGCTGAAGCTTTCTTT
D gene: TRBD2; V gene: TRBV5-1; J gene: TRBJ2-3; clone size: -; CDR3 protein: CASVASTSGTDTQYF; CDR3 DNA: TGCGCCAGCGTAGCATCGACTAGCGGCACAGATACGCAGTATTTT
D gene: -; V gene: TRBV5-1; J gene: TRBJ2-2; clone size: -; CDR3 protein: CASSLLSGGPVTGELFF; CDR3 DNA: TGCGCCAGCAGCCTCCTATCCGGGGGGCCGGTCACCGGGGAGCTGTTTTTT
D gene: TRBD2; V gene: TRBV7-7; J gene: TRBJ2-5; clone size: -; CDR3 protein: CASSPGTSKETQYF; CDR3 DNA: TGTGCTAGCAGCCCCGGGACTAGCAAAGAGACCCAGTACTTC